Below are 24 T cell receptor beta chains sequenced from a single sample in a study of shared clonotypes between healthy human individuals. Libraries were prepared by immunoSEQ multiplex PCR; TCRdb keeps only in-frame clonotypes and omits some of them. The data show over 1.4 million clones, around 97% seen once. Sequenced material: naive CD4+ T cells sorted from blood. Sample subset: CD45RA+ positively selected. The source is a young man in good health.

The chain has TRBV10-3 and TRBJ2-7, with 11 bases fitting TRBD2. V lost 3 bases to trimming and J lost 5 bases; unmatched junction nucleotides: 6. Germline lookup yields CDR1 ENHRY and CDR2 SYGVKD. The CDR3 is 15 amino acids. The CDR3 region is CAISDLAGGPDEQYF. The CDR3 region has the DNA TGTGCCATCAGTGACTTAGCGGGAGGGCCCGACGAGCAGTACTTC.

This sequence joins TRBV6-5 and TRBJ2-2; D uncertain. This CDR3 contains 15 residues. The V end was cut by 2 bases, the J end by 2 bases, with 9 bases between. Germline loops: CDR1 MNHEY, CDR2 SVGAGI. CDR3 region: CASSYKEFNTGELFF. In DNA form, the CDR3 reads TGTGCCAGCAGTTACAAGGAATTTAACACCGGGGAGCTGTTTTTT.

The CDR3 spells CASSFWQGSQPQHF. The DNA for the CDR3 is TGTGCCAGCAGTTTCTGGCAGGGGTCCCAGCCCCAGCATTTT. V is TRBV28 and J is TRBJ1-5, with TRBD1 as a possible D gene (6 bases). In germline, CDR1 is MDHEN, CDR2 SYDVKM. Trimming cost V 3 bases and J 7 bases, with 13 bases left between them. The CDR3 loop spans 14 amino acids.

The gene calls are TRBV2 and TRBJ2-3; 7 bases map to TRBD1. The CDR3 spans 12 residues. CDR1 SNHLY and CDR2 FYNNEI come from the germline V gene. V lost 6 bases to trimming and J lost 5 bases; unmatched junction nucleotides: 2. This chain's CDR3 is CASRGQEDTQYF. CDR3 DNA: TGTGCCAGCAGAGGACAGGAAGATACGCAGTATTTT.

The V gene is TRBV11-3, the J gene TRBJ2-2; D gene uncertain. V was shortened by 3 bases and J by 6 bases, with 8 bases between the two germline ends. This CDR3 has 13 residues. Germline loops: CDR1 SGHNT, CDR2 YENEEA. CDR3 in amino acids: CASSLPRSGELFF. The CDR3, as DNA: TGTGCCAGCAGCTTGCCCCGGTCCGGGGAGCTGTTTTTT. Full variable domain (rest looked up from reference TRBV11-3 and TRBJ2-2): EAGVVQSPRYKIIEKKQPVAFWCNPISGHNTLYWYLQNLGQGPELLIRYENEEAVDDSQLPKDRFSAERLKGVDSTLKIQPAELGDSAVYLCASSLPRSGELFFGEGSRLTVL.

The chain is built from TRBV30 and TRBJ1-5, with TRBD1 as a possible D gene (5 bases). The CDR3 runs 13 residues. The germline V gene encodes CDR1 GTSNPN and CDR2 SVGIG (reference sequence). V was trimmed by 3 bases and J by 4 bases, leaving 10 bases between them. CDR3 sequence reads: CAWRGDRNQPQHF. The CDR3 bases are TGTGCCTGGAGGGGGGACCGAAATCAGCCCCAGCATTTT.

The chain employs TRBV5-1 and TRBJ2-1; D unresolved. CDR3 length: 13 amino acids. V lost 4 bases and J lost 14, with 19 bases in between. Germline CDR1 reads SGHRS; CDR2 reads YFSETQ. Here the CDR3 DNA reads TGCGCCAGCAGCAAGGATACGCCAGAGTATGAGTTCTTC. Residues: CASSKDTPEYEFF.

The chain employs TRBV28 and TRBJ1-1; no firm D call. Trimming shortened V by 10 bases and J by 0 bases, and 9 bases separated the two germline ends. The CDR3 runs to 12 residues. Germline V gives CDR1 MDHEN, CDR2 SYDVKM. The CDR3 protein is CAIGPVNTEAFF. CDR3 in DNA: TGTGCCATCGGGCCCGTGAACACTGAAGCTTTCTTT.

The V gene is TRBV28, the J gene TRBJ2-6; D gene ambiguous. The CDR3 covers 16 residues. V lost 4 bases and J lost 1, with 11 bases in between. In germline, CDR1 is MDHEN, CDR2 SYDVKM. CDR3 amino acids: CASSSTVLSGANVLTF. DNA of the CDR3: TGTGCCAGCAGTTCAACTGTCCTATCTGGGGCCAACGTCCTGACTTTC.

V is TRBV10-3 and J is TRBJ2-1; 10 nucleotides align to TRBD1. CDR3 length: 14 residues. V was clipped by 10 bases and J by 6 bases; unmatched bases: 9. Looked up from germline, CDR1 is ENHRY and CDR2 is SYGVKD. The CDR3 reads CATLGGQGSNEQFF. DNA of the CDR3: TGTGCCACCCTGGGGGGACAGGGGAGCAATGAGCAGTTCTTC.

The chain joins TRBV21-1 to TRBJ2-1; the table's D gene call, TRBD1, was not cross checked with the DNA. TRBV21-1 is a pseudogene. CDR3 length: 12 residues. CDR3 in amino acids: CASAPGGDEQFF. CDR3 coding DNA: TGTGCCAGCGCGCCAGGGGGCGATGAGCAGTTCTTC.

This rearrangement joins TRBV28 to TRBJ1-5; D might be TRBD1 (6 bases). Trimming stripped 6 bases from V and 4 bases from J, with 16 bases between. The germline V gene encodes CDR1 MDHEN and CDR2 SYDVKM. This CDR3 spans 15 amino acids. The CDR3 DNA sequence: TGTGCCAGCAGAGAGCAGACAGGCACGAATCAGCCCCAGCATTTT. This translates into CASREQTGTNQPQHF.

The chain carries TRBV18 and TRBJ2-2; 8 nucleotides align to TRBD2. CDR1 KGHSH and CDR2 LQKENI come from the germline V gene. This CDR3 contains 16 residues. Trimming at V came to 4 bases and at J to 0 bases, leaving 4 bases not matched to a gene. In DNA, the CDR3 is TGTGCCAGCTCACGTAGCGGGGAAGCGAACACCGGGGAGCTGTTTTTT. Translation gives CASSRSGEANTGELFF.

The CDR3 DNA reads as TGTGCCAGCTCACCGGGACAGGGTCGGAGCACAGATACGCAGTATTTT. Residues: CASSPGQGRSTDTQYF. The chain employs TRBV18 and TRBJ2-3; TRBD1 aligns across 9 bases. This CDR3 is built from 16 residues. V shed 3 bases and J 0 bases; nucleotides not matched to a gene: 4. The germline V gene encodes CDR1 KGHSH and CDR2 LQKENI.

V and J are TRBV20-1 and TRBJ2-7; D is uncertain. V was pared by 7 bases and J by 3 bases, with 10 bases between. CDR1 and CDR2 from the germline V gene are DFQATT and SNEGSKA (reference sequence). The CDR3 extends over 11 amino acids. DNA for the CDR3: TGCAGTGTTCTAGACCTCTACGAGCAGTACTTC. Its translation is CSVLDLYEQYF.

V gene TRBV5-8 combines with J gene TRBJ1-3; no definite D call. CDR1 is SGHTS and CDR2 is YDEGEE in the germline V gene. CDR3 size: 16 residues. Trimming left V 1 base short and J 4 bases short, with 15 bases between. The CDR3 DNA is TGTGCCAGCAGCTTGTATAGGGCCGGCGGCGGAAACACCATATATTTT. Translation gives CASSLYRAGGGNTIYF. Combining the CDR3 with reference TRBV5-8 and TRBJ1-3 gives the whole variable domain EAGVTQSPTHLIKTRGQQATLRCSPISGHTSVYWYQQALGLGLQFLLWYDEGEERNRGNFPPRFSGRQFPNYSSELNVNALELEDSALYLCASSLYRAGGGNTIYFGEGSWLTVV.

This chain uses TRBV5-4 with TRBJ2-6; TRBD1 matches 10 bases. CDR3 length: 15 residues. Germline loops: CDR1 SGHNT, CDR2 YYREEE (reference sequence). The J segment lost 8 bases and the V segment lost 4 bases, leaving 6 bases of the junction unmatched. The CDR3: CASSLDRGRPNVLTF. In nucleotides, the CDR3 is TGTGCCAGCAGCCTCGACAGGGGGCGGCCCAACGTCCTGACTTTC.

The rearrangement uses TRBV28 and TRBJ2-2; weak D call: TRBD2 (6 bases). CDR3 size: 12 residues. Trimming took 7 bases from V and 7 from J, leaving 10 bases between them. The germline V gene has CDR1 MDHEN and CDR2 SYDVKM. The DNA of the CDR3 is TGTGCCAGCACCGGGAGAGGCGGGGAGCTGTTTTTT. This gives the protein CASTGRGGELFF.

The chain is built from TRBV19 and TRBJ2-1; unclear D gene. Germline CDR1 is LNHDA and CDR2 is SQIVND (reference sequence). The V and J ends lost 6 bases and 12 bases respectively, with 18 bases between them. CDR3 size: 13 residues. This chain's CDR3 is CASRGNAIKVQFF. The CDR3 DNA reads TGTGCCAGTAGAGGGAACGCAATCAAAGTGCAGTTCTTC.

The rearrangement joins TRBV11-2 to TRBJ2-5; D unclear. The CDR3 is made up of 15 amino acids. CDR1 and CDR2 (germline): SGHAT, FQNNGV. Between the trimmed V and J ends, which lost 0 bases and 4 bases, there was a span of 12 bases. The CDR3 loop reads CASSLDQSSRETQYF. The CDR3 DNA reads TGTGCCAGCAGCTTAGATCAGTCTAGTCGAGAGACCCAGTACTTC. The whole variable domain, filled in from reference TRBV11-2 and TRBJ2-5, reads EAGVAQSPRYKIIEKRQSVAFWCNPISGHATLYWYQQILGQGPKLLIQFQNNGVVDDSQLPKDRFSAERLKGVDSTLKIQPAKLEDSAVYLCASSLDQSSRETQYFGPGTRLLVL.

The chain is built from TRBV30 and TRBJ2-1; D not resolved. The CDR3 is 13 amino acids. The V gene's germline CDR1 is GTSNPN and CDR2 SVGIG (reference sequence). The germline V and J ends were trimmed by 1 base and 10 bases, with 14 bases remaining between them. The CDR3 region is CAWSGDWAQEQFF. The CDR3 nucleotides read TGTGCCTGGAGTGGGGATTGGGCCCAAGAGCAGTTCTTC.

V is TRBV28 and J is TRBJ2-3; D is tentatively TRBD1 or TRBD2 (5 bases each). Germline values: CDR1 MDHEN, CDR2 SYDVKM. V was pared by 1 base and J by 6 bases, with 17 bases between. The CDR3 has 16 residues. The CDR3 region has the DNA TGTGCCAGCAGTTTATACCCGGGGACCTACAGGGATACGCAGTATTTT. Translated, it gives CASSLYPGTYRDTQYF.

The V and J genes are TRBV19 and TRBJ1-1; TRBD1 matches at 10 bases. The CDR3 length is 15 residues. The ends lost 3 bases at V and 5 bases at J; junction bases unmatched: 6. The germline CDR1 and CDR2 sequences are LNHDA and SQIVND (reference sequence). The CDR3 nucleotides read TGTGCCAGTAGTATCGGGGACAGGGGACTAACTGAAGCTTTCTTT. Its protein product is CASSIGDRGLTEAFF.

Written as DNA, the CDR3 is TGCGCCAGCAGCTTGGTCCGCGGGGGGGTTCCAGGTTCAGGAGAGACCCAGTACTTC. This gives the protein CASSLVRGGVPGSGETQYF. The chain employs TRBV5-1 and TRBJ2-5; TRBD2 matches at 9 bases. The CDR3 covers 19 residues. Germline assignment: CDR1 SGHRS and CDR2 YFSETQ. Trimming at V came to 0 bases and at J to 4 bases, leaving 16 bases not matched to a gene.